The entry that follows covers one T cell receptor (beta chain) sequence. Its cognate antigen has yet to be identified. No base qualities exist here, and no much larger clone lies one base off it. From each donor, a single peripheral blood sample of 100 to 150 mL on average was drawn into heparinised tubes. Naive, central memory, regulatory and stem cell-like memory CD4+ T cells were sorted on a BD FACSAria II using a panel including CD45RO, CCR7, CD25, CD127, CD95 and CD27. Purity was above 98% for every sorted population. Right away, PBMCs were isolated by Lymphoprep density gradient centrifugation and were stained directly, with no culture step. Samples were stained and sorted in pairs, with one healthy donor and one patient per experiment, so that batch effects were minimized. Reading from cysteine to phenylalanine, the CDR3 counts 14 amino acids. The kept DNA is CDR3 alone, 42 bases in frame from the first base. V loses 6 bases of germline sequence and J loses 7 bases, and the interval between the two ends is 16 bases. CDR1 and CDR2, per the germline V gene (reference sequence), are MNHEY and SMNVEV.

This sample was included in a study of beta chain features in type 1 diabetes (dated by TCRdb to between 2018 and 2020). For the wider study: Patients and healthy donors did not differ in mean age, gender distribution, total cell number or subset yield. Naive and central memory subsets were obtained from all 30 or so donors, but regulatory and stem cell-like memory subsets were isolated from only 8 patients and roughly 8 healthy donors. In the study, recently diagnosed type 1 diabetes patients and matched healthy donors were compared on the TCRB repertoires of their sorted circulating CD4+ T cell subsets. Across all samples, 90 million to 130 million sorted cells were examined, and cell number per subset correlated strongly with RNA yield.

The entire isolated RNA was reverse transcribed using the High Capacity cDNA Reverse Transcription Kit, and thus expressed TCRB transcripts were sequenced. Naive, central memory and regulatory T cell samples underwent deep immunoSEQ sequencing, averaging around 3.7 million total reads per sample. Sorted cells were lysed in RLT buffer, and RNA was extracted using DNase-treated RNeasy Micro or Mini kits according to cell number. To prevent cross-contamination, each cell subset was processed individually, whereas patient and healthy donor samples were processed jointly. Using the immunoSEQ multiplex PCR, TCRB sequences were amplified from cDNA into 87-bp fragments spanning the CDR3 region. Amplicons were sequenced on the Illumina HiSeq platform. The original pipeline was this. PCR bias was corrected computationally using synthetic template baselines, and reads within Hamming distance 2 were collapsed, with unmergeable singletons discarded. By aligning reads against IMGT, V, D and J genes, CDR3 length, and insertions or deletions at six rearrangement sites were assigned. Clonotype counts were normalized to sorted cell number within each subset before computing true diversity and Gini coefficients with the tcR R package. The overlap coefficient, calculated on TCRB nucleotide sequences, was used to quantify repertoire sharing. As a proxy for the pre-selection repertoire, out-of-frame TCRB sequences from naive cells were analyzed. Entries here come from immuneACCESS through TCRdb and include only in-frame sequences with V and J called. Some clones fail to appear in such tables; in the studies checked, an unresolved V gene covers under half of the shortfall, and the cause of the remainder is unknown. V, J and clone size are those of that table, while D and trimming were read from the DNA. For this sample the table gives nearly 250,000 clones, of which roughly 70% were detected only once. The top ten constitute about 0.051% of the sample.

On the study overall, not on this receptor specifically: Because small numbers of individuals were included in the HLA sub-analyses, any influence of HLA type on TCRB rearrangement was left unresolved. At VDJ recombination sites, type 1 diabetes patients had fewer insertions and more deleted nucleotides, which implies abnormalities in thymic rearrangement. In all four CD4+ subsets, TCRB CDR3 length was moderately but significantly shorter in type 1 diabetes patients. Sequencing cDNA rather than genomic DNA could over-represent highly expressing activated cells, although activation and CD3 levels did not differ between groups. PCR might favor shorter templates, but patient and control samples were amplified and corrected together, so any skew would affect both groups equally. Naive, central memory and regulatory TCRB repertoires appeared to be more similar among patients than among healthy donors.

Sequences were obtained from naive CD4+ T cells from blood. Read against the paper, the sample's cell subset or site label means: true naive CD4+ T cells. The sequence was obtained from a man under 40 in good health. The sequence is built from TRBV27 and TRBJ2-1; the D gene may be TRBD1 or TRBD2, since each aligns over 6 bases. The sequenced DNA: TGTGCCAGCAGGCCTACTAGCCAGGGGAATGAGCAGTTCTTC. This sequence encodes CASRPTSQGNEQFF.